This T cell receptor (beta chain) was found in a study of regulatory and conventional T cells in RAG deficiency. The study, taken as a whole, reports: Control T-cell subsets had markedly higher Shannon entropy and lower Simpson indices than RAG-deficient patients. Sorted Omenn CD25-high CD127-low cells may not be bona fide Tregs. Other subsets showed approximately 10-fold reductions, but Treg unique TCR beta sequences fell roughly 96-fold in these patients. Shorter CDR3s in all patient subsets; >80% Treg-Tconv overlap in Omenn.

This table comes from immunoSEQ multiplex PCR, and its TCRdb copy is limited to in-frame clones, with some not included. The table lists approximately 21,000 clones, roughly 96% of them singletons. Losses at the gene ends were 4 bases for V and 0 bases for J; bases not matched to a gene: 2. The germline CDR1 and CDR2 sequences are SGHRS and YFSETQ. CDR3 length equals 14 residues. Conventional CD4+ T cells were sorted from blood as CD25-low CD127-high cells. As concerns this clone: Its antigen is unknown.

The same sample was also used in a study of regulatory T cells. From that second work: The PCR used 52 TRBV and 13 TRBJ primers.

The V call is TRBV5-1, the J call TRBJ2-7, with 9 bases lining up with TRBD2. Input material: CD25- CD4+ T cells sorted from blood. This sequence originates from a human donor in good health. CDR3 DNA sequence: TGCGCCAGCAGCGGTAGCGGGAGCTCCTACGAGCAGTACTTC. Protein product: CASSGSGSSYEQYF.